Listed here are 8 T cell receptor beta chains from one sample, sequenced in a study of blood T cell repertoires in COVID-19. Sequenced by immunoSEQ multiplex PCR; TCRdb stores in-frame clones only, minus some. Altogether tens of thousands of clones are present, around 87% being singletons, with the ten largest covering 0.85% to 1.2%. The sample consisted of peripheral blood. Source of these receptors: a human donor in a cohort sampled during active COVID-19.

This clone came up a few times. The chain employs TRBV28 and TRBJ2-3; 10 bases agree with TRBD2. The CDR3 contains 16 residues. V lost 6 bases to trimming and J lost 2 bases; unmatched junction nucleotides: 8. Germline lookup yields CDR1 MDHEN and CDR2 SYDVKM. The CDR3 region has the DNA TGTGCCAGCAGCTACCGCGGACTAGCGGACACAGATACGCAGTATTTT. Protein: CASSYRGLADTDTQYF.

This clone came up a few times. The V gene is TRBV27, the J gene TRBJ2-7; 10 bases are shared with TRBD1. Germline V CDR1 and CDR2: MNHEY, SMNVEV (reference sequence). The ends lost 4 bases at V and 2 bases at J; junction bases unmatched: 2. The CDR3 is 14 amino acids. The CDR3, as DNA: TGTGCCAGCAGTTGGGGGACAGGGGCCTACGAGCAGTACTTC. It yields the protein CASSWGTGAYEQYF.

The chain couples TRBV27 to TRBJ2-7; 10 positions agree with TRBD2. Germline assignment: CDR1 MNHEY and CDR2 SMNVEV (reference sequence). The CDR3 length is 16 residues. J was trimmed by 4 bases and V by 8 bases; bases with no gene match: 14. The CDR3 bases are TGTGCCAGCTCCAGACTGGCTAGCGGGAGCTGGTACGAGCAGTACTTC. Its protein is CASSRLASGSWYEQYF.

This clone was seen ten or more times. The CDR3 coding sequence is TGTGCCAGCCAAACAGGGGGCAGGGGTGGCTACACCTTC. This codes for CASQTGGRGGYTF. The gene calls are TRBV6-5 and TRBJ1-2; 9 bases match TRBD1. Germline assignment: CDR1 MNHEY and CDR2 SVGAGI. The CDR3 totals 13 residues. V lost 8 bases and J lost 7; bases outside the gene matches: 8.

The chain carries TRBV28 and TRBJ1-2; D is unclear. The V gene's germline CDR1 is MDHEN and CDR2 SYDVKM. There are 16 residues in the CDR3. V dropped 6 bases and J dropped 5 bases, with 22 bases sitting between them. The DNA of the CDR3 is TGTGCCAGCAGCCCAACTTATAGAGGGATAGAGTATGGCTACACCTTC. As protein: CASSPTYRGIEYGYTF.

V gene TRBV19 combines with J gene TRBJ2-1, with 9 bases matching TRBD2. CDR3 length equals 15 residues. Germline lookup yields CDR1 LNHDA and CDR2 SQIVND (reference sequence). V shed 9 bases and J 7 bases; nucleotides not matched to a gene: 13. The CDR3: CARVLSSGNCNEQFF. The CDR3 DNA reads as TGTGCCAGGGTCCTTTCTAGCGGGAATTGTAATGAGCAGTTCTTC.

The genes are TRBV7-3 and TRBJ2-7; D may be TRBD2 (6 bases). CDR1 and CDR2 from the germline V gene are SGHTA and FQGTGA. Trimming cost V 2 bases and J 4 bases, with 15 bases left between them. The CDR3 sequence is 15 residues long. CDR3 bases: TGTGCCAGCAGCTTATCCCCGGGAGTGGGGTACGAGCAGTACTTC. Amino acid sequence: CASSLSPGVGYEQYF.

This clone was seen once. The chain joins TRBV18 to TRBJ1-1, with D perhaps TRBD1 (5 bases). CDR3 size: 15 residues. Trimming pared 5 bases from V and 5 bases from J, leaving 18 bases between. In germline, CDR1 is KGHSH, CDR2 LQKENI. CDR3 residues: CASSIQGLRDTEAFF. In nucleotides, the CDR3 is TGTGCCAGCTCAATTCAGGGATTGAGAGATACTGAAGCTTTCTTT.